Listed here are 21 T cell receptor beta chains from one sample, sequenced in a study of siplizumab effects on memory and regulatory T cells. TCRdb keeps only in-frame clones here, not all; method: immunoSEQ multiplex PCR. This table holds some 100,000 clones, around 93% found once. Sequenced input: non-Treg CD4+ T cells sorted from blood. Source of these receptors: a human donor in good health.

The J gene is TRBJ2-1, the V gene TRBV28; TRBD2 aligns across 7 bases. V shed 7 bases, J shed 3 bases, and the junction held 15 bases outside the gene matches. This CDR3 comprises 17 residues. Germline-derived CDR1 and CDR2 are MDHEN and SYDVKM. The CDR3: CASNSGGLAGNYNEQFF. CDR3 sequence (DNA): TGTGCCAGCAACTCAGGTGGGTTAGCGGGTAACTACAATGAGCAGTTCTTC.

This chain links TRBV6-5 with TRBJ2-5; no reliable D call. CDR1 is MNHEY, CDR2 SVGAGI, per germline. The CDR3 has 16 residues. The V and J ends lost 0 bases and 3 bases respectively, with 14 bases between them. The CDR3 DNA reads as TGTGCCAGCAGTTACTCAAGCCTGTCCCCAGAAGAGACCCAGTACTTC. Its protein is CASSYSSLSPEETQYF.

This chain uses TRBV19 with TRBJ1-3; TRBD1 matches 8 bases. J lost 5 bases, V lost 2 bases, and 5 bases had no gene match. CDR1 and CDR2 from the germline V gene are LNHDA and SQIVND (reference sequence). This CDR3 comprises 15 residues. The CDR3 spells CASSISWTGRNTIYF. In DNA, the CDR3 is TGTGCCAGTAGTATATCCTGGACAGGGAGAAACACCATATATTTT.

The chain links TRBV10-2 to TRBJ1-5; D is perhaps TRBD1 (5 bases). Germline V CDR1 and CDR2: WSHSY, SAAADI. With 8 bases removed from V and 0 bases from J, the gap between germline ends came to 17 bases. The CDR3 consists of 16 residues. The chain's CDR3 is CASVASQGYSNQPQHF. DNA for the CDR3: TGCGCCAGCGTAGCATCCCAGGGATATAGCAATCAGCCCCAGCATTTT.

The chain couples TRBV6-1 to TRBJ2-7; TRBD2 matches at 8 bases. Germline V lookup: CDR1 MNHNS, CDR2 SASEGT. J lost 0 bases, V lost 2 bases, and 6 bases had no gene match. The CDR3 runs to 16 residues. As DNA, the CDR3 is TGTGCCAGCAGTGAAACGAGCGGGAGTTACTCCTACGAGCAGTACTTC. Encoded protein: CASSETSGSYSYEQYF.

The J gene is TRBJ2-7, the V gene TRBV18, with 8 bases fitting TRBD2. Looked up from germline, CDR1 is KGHSH and CDR2 is LQKENI. Unmatched junction bases numbered 11, after V lost 0 bases and J lost 4 bases. CDR3 length: 17 residues. CDR3 in amino acids: CASSPPFSAGVIYEQYF. The CDR3 DNA follows: TGTGCCAGCTCACCACCGTTTTCAGCGGGAGTCATTTACGAGCAGTACTTC.

Comments on this clone: The junction and the germline gene differ at one end; a read error may be behind it. The rearrangement links TRBV7-7 to TRBJ2-2; TRBD2 agrees at 11 bases. The CDR3 runs to 16 residues. CDR1 and CDR2 from the germline V gene are SSHAT and FNYEAQ (reference sequence). Here the CDR3 reads CASSPTSGSFTGELFF. In DNA form, the CDR3 reads TGTGCTAGCAGCCCAACTAGCGGGAGTTTCACCGGGGAGCTGTTTTTT.

The rearrangement uses TRBV7-3 and TRBJ2-7; possible D gene TRBD2, 7 bases. Germline-derived CDR1 and CDR2 are SGHTA and FQGTGA. Trimming removed 2 bases from V and 6 bases from J, with 14 bases in between. The CDR3 loop spans 14 amino acids. CDR3 nucleotide sequence: TGTGCCAGCAGCTTAGGTCAGGGAGGGGGCGAGCAGTACTTC. Residues: CASSLGQGGGEQYF.

The chain is built from TRBV4-2 and TRBJ2-5, with TRBD2 matching 8 bases. Germline trimming cut 3 bases from V and 3 bases from J; bases unmatched to any gene: 12. In germline, CDR1 is LGHNA, CDR2 YNFKEQ. This CDR3 comprises 17 residues. CDR3 coding DNA: TGTGCCAGCAGCCAGGAGCTCCGGATCGGGGGGGAAGAGACCCAGTACTTC. Translation gives CASSQELRIGGEETQYF.

This clone was counted a single time. The chain carries TRBV11-2 and TRBJ2-7, with 10 bases identical to TRBD2. The germline CDR1 and CDR2 sequences are SGHAT and FQNNGV. Trimming at V came to 1 base and at J to 6 bases, leaving 12 bases not matched to a gene. CDR3 length: 17 amino acids. Written as DNA, the CDR3 is TGTGCCAGCAGCTTAGTCGCCTGGGCTAGCGGGAGCGGCGAGCAGTACTTC. Translated, it gives CASSLVAWASGSGEQYF.

V is TRBV5-4 and J is TRBJ2-1; tentatively, D is TRBD2 (6 bases). Germline assignment: CDR1 SGHNT and CDR2 YYREEE (reference sequence). V was trimmed by 4 bases and J by 4 bases, leaving 12 bases between them. The length of the CDR3 is 14 residues. The DNA of the CDR3 is TGTGCCAGCAGCGGGGACTCAACTTACAATGAGCAGTTCTTC. Translated: CASSGDSTYNEQFF.

The chain couples TRBV2 to TRBJ2-5, with TRBD2 identical over 7 bases. Germline CDR1 SNHLY, CDR2 FYNNEI. J gave up 4 bases and V 4 bases, and 3 bases lay outside the gene matches. The CDR3 runs to 13 residues. CDR3 loop: CASSAGGRETQYF. The DNA of the CDR3 is TGTGCCAGCAGTGCCGGCGGGAGAGAGACCCAGTACTTC.

The CDR3 DNA reads as TGTGCCAGTAGTAAAAAGGGGGACGGCGGGAGCGGATTTAGTGAGCAGTTCTTC. This codes for CASSKKGDGGSGFSEQFF. This rearrangement joins TRBV19 to TRBJ2-1, with D possibly matching TRBD2 (7 bases). Per the germline V gene, CDR1 is LNHDA and CDR2 is SQIVND (reference sequence). V gave up 4 bases and J gave up 9 bases, with 28 bases separating them. This CDR3 spans 18 amino acids. Combining the CDR3 with reference TRBV19 and TRBJ2-1 gives the whole variable domain DGGITQSPKYLFRKEGQNVTLSCEQNLNHDAMYWYRQDPGQGLRLIYYSQIVNDFQKGDIAEGYSVSREKKESFPLTVTSAQKNPTAFYLCASSKKGDGGSGFSEQFFGPGTRLTVL.

This chain joins TRBV5-6 and TRBJ2-7, with D perhaps assigned TRBD1 or TRBD2 (6 bases each). This CDR3 comprises 14 residues. The V end was cut by 3 bases, the J end by 4 bases, with 14 bases between. CDR1 and CDR2 (germline): SGHDT, YYEEEE. CDR3 sequence (DNA): TGTGCCAGCAGCTGGTCCGGGGGCTCGTACGAGCAGTACTTC. Encoded protein: CASSWSGGSYEQYF.

This clone was counted once. The CDR3, as DNA: TGTGCCAGTAGTACCCCAGGGCGCGCGGGGGCCAACGTCCTGACTTTC. Amino acids: CASSTPGRAGANVLTF. V is TRBV19 and J is TRBJ2-6; D perhaps matches TRBD1 (5 bases). V lost 4 bases to trimming and J lost 4 bases, with 14 bases between them. The CDR3 is 16 amino acids. Germline assignment: CDR1 LNHDA and CDR2 SQIVND (reference sequence). The full variable domain, in which reference TRBV19 and TRBJ2-6 provide the parts outside the CDR3, is DGGITQSPKYLFRKEGQNVTLSCEQNLNHDAMYWYRQDPGQGLRLIYYSQIVNDFQKGDIAEGYSVSREKKESFPLTVTSAQKNPTAFYLCASSTPGRAGANVLTFGAGSRLTVL.

V gene TRBV5-6 combines with J gene TRBJ1-2, with D maybe TRBD1 (6 bases). Looked up from germline, CDR1 is SGHDT and CDR2 is YYEEEE. With 4 bases removed from V and 5 bases from J, the gap between germline ends came to 15 bases. CDR3 size: 14 residues. The CDR3 loop reads CASSGTDRLYGYTF. Written as DNA, the CDR3 is TGTGCCAGCAGCGGAACTGACAGGCTATATGGCTACACCTTC.

This clone was counted a single time. V gene TRBV19 combines with J gene TRBJ2-3, with a tentative D call TRBD2 (6 bases). V was shortened by 0 bases and J by 9 bases, with 13 bases between the two germline ends. The CDR3 is made up of 14 amino acids. CDR1 is LNHDA and CDR2 is SQIVND in the germline V gene (reference sequence). For the CDR3, the DNA is TGTGCCAGTAGTATAGATCTATTGGAGGGGACGCAGTATTTT. Translating it yields CASSIDLLEGTQYF.

The DNA of the CDR3 is TGTGCCAGCAGCCCCGTTTCGGGAGGTAATGAGCAGTTCTTC. Translation: CASSPVSGGNEQFF. The chain recombines TRBV28 with TRBJ2-1, with 7 bases fitting TRBD2. Germline CDR1 and CDR2: MDHEN and SYDVKM. V was pared by 6 bases and J by 7 bases, with 9 bases of the junction left unmatched. The CDR3 is 14 residues long.

The chain combines TRBV29-1 with TRBJ2-7, with D possibly matching TRBD1 (6 bases). From germline, CDR1 is SQVTM and CDR2 ANQGSEA. V was cut by 3 bases and J by 6 bases, with 18 bases left in between. There are 14 residues in the CDR3. The CDR3 protein is CSVEPGVVIGEQYF. The CDR3 nucleotides are TGCAGCGTTGAGCCAGGGGTGGTTATCGGCGAGCAGTACTTC.

V is TRBV29-1 and J is TRBJ2-7; D is undetermined. CDR3 size: 11 residues. V was shortened by 4 bases and J by 6 bases, with 10 bases between the two germline ends. CDR1 and CDR2 from the germline V gene are SQVTM and ANQGSEA. CDR3 region: CSVGFNSEQYF. CDR3 bases: TGCAGCGTTGGGTTTAACTCCGAGCAGTACTTC.

This clone appeared a single time. V gene TRBV11-3 combines with J gene TRBJ2-7; tentatively, D is TRBD1 (5 bases). V lost 2 bases to trimming and J lost 3 bases, with 8 bases between them. Germline CDR1 is SGHNT and CDR2 is YENEEA. This CDR3 comprises 13 residues. The CDR3 spells CASSLNRNYEQYF. CDR3 DNA: TGTGCCAGCAGCTTAAACAGGAACTACGAGCAGTACTTC.